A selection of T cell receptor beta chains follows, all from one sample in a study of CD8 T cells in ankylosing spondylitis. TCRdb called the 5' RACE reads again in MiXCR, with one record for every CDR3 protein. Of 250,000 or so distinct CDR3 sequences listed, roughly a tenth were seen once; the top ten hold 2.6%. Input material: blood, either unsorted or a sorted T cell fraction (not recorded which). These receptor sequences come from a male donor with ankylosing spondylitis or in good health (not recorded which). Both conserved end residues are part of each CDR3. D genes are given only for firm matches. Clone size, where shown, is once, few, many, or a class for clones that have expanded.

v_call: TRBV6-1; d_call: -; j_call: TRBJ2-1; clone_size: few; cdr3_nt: TGTGCCAGCAGTGAGTGGGTCCTACGTTACTTC; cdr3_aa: CASSEWVLRYF
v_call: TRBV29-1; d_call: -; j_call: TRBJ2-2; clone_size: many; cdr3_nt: TGCAGCGTGCCGGGACAGAACACCGGGGAGCTGTTTTTT; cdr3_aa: CSVPGQNTGELFF
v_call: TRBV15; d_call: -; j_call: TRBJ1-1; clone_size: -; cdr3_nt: TGTGCCACCAGCAGAGGGGTTGGGTTGTCGGACACTGAAGCTTTCTTT; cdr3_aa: CATSRGVGLSDTEAFF
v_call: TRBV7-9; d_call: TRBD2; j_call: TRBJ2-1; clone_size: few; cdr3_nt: TGTGCCAGCAGCCTAAGGACTAGCAACAACAATGAGCAGTTCTTC; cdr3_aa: CASSLRTSNNNEQFF
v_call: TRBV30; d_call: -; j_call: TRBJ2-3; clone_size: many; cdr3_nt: TGTGCCTGGAGTGTATTAAGAGATACGCAGTATTTT; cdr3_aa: CAWSVLRDTQYF
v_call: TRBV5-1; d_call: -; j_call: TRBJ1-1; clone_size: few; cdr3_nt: TGCGCCAGCAGGAGGTACAGACCGAACACTGAAGCTTTCTTT; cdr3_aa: CASRRYRPNTEAFF
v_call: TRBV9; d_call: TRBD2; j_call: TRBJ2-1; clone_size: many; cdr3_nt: TGTGCCAGCAGCGTCACTAGCGGAAACAATGAGCAGTTCTTC; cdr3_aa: CASSVTSGNNEQFF
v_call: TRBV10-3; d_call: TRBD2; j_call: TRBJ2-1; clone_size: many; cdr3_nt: TGTGCCATCAAACTAGCGGTTAACAATGAGCAGTTCTTC; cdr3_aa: CAIKLAVNNEQFF
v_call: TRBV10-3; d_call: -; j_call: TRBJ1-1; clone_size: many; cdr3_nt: TGTGCCACGTTGGGGGGGAACACTGAAGCTTTCTTT; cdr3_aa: CATLGGNTEAFF
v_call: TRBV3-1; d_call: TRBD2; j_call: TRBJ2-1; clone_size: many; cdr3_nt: TGTGCCAGCAGCCAGGCTGGGACTAGCTACAATGAGCAGTTCTTC; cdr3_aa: CASSQAGTSYNEQFF
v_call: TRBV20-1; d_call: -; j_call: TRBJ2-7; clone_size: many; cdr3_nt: TGCAGTGCTAGCGACACGAGGGACGGGCCACCCTACGAGCAGTACTTC; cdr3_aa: CSASDTRDGPPYEQYF
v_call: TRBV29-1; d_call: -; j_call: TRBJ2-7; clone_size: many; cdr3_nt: TGCAGCGTTGTCGGGACGCCTTCCTACGAGCAGTACTTC; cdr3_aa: CSVVGTPSYEQYF
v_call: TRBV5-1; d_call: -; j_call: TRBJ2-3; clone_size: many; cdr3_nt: TGCGCCAGCAGTGGAGGGGGGGGCCGCACAGATACGCAGTATTTT; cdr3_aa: CASSGGGGRTDTQYF
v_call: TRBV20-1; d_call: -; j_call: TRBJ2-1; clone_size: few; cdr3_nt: TGCAGTGCTGCCCGGCTCGGACTACGCTCCTACAATGAGCAGTTCTTC; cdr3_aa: CSAARLGLRSYNEQFF
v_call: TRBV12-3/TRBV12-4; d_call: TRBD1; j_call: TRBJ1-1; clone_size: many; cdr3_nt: TGTGCCAGCAGTCCTCGGACAGGATCTGAAGCTTTCTTT; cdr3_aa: CASSPRTGSEAFF
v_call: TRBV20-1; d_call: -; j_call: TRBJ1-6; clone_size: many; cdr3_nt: TGCAGTGCTCCCGTCCCGGGGGACAATTCACCCCTCCACTTT; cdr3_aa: CSAPVPGDNSPLHF
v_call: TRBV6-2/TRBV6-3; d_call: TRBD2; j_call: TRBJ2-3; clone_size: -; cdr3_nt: TGTGCCAGCAGTTACTTCCCCACGGTTCAGACCGGGACTAGCCTTAGCACAGATACGCAGTATTTT; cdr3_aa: CASSYFPTVQTGTSLSTDTQYF
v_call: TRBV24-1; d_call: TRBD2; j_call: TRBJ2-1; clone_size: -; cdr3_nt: TGTGCCACCAGTGCTAGCGGAAATGAGCAGTTCTTC; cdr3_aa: CATSASGNEQFF
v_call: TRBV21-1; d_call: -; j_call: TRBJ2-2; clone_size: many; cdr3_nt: TGTGCCAGCAACTCCGGGACTAGCGGGAGTGAAACCGGGGAGCTGTTTTTT; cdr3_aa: CASNSGTSGSETGELFF
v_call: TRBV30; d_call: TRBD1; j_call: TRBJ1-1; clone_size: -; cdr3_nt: TGTGCCTGGGATGGACAGGGCCCTGAAGCTTTCTTT; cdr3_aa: CAWDGQGPEAFF
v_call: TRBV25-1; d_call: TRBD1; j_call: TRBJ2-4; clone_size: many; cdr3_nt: TGTGCCAGCAGTGAAACAGGGGGTGGTGGGATCAAAAACATTCAGTACTTC; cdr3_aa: CASSETGGGGIKNIQYF
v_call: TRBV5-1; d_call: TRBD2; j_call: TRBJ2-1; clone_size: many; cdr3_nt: TGCGCCAGCACCCACGCGGGGGTGGGCCTTTCTGAGCAGTTCTTC; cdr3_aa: CASTHAGVGLSEQFF
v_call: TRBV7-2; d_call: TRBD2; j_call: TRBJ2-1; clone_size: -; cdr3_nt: TGTGCCAGCGCCCTTGGGGGAGGGCCAAGGGACAATGAGCAGTTCTTC; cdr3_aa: CASALGGGPRDNEQFF
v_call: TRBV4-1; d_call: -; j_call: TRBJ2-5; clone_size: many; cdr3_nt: TGCGCCAGCAGCCTCTTTCTTCAAGAGACCCAGTACTTC; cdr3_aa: CASSLFLQETQYF
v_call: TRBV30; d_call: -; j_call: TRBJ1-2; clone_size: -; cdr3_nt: TGTGCCTGGAATAAGGGTTTAGACTATGACTACACCTTC; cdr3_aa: CAWNKGLDYDYTF
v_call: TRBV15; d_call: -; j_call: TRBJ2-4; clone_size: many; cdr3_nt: TGTGCCACCAGCAGAGATCCGGACATTCAGTACTTC; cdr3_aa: CATSRDPDIQYF
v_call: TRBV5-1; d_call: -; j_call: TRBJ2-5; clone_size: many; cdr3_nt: TGCGCCAGCAGCTGGGGACCGTCAGGGGAGACCCAGTACTTC; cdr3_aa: CASSWGPSGETQYF
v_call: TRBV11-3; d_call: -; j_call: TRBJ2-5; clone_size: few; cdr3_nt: TGTGCCAGCAGCTCCTTTCAGAGGGGGAAAGAGACCCAGTACTTC; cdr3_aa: CASSSFQRGKETQYF
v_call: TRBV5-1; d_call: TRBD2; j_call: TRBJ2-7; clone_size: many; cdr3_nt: TGCGCCAGCAGCTTGGGACTAGCGGGAGGGATCGACGAGCAGTACTTC; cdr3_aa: CASSLGLAGGIDEQYF
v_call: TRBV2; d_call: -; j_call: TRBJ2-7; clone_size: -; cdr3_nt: TGTGCCAGCAAAGTCACCGAGCAGTACTTC; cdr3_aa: CASKVTEQYF
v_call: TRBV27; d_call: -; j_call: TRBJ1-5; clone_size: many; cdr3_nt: TGTGCCAGCTCCCACGACTCCCAGCCCCAGCATTTT; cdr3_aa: CASSHDSQPQHF